The 7 T cell receptor beta chains given below trace back to one sample, sequenced in a study of CD8 T cells in ankylosing spondylitis. TCRdb processed the 5' RACE reads anew with MiXCR; each CDR3 protein has one entry. Found here are under 55,000 distinct CDR3 sequences, around 7.4% of them singletons; the top ten hold about 8.5%. The sample taken for sequencing was blood, either unsorted or a sorted T cell fraction (not recorded which). These receptor sequences come from a female donor with ankylosing spondylitis or in good health (not recorded which).

This clonotype has ten or more counts. The rearrangement joins TRBV19 to TRBJ2-7; D uncertain. Germline lookup yields CDR1 LNHDA and CDR2 SQIVND (reference sequence). The V end lost 5 bases, the J end lost 2 bases, and 10 bases lay between the germline ends. This CDR3 contains 13 residues. DNA for the CDR3: TGTGCCAGTAGTCGGCAGAAAGCCTACGAGCAGTACTTC. It codes for CASSRQKAYEQYF. The complete variable domain, with remaining parts taken from reference TRBV19 and TRBJ2-7, reads DGGITQSPKYLFRKEGQNVTLSCEQNLNHDAMYWYRQDPGQGLRLIYYSQIVNDFQKGDIAEGYSVSREKKESFPLTVTSAQKNPTAFYLCASSRQKAYEQYFGPGTRLTVT.

The table lists this clonotype with many counts. This chain connects TRBV5-1 to TRBJ2-6, with D perhaps matching TRBD1 or TRBD2 (5 bases each). This CDR3 has 19 amino acids. The germline CDR1 and CDR2 sequences are SGHRS and YFSETQ. V was shortened by 3 bases and J by 0 bases, with 19 bases between the two germline ends. CDR3 DNA sequence: TGCGCCAGCAGCTGGGGCCCCACCGGGGCCCTCTCTGGGGCCAACGTCCTGACTTTC. Translating it yields CASSWGPTGALSGANVLTF.

This clonotype was counted at least ten times. V is TRBV5-8 and J is TRBJ2-1; the match to TRBD2 covers 8 bases. CDR3 length: 14 residues. The germline V gene has CDR1 SGHTS and CDR2 YDEGEE. The V gene end was trimmed by 2 bases and the J gene end by 2 bases; junction bases not matched to a gene: 0. CDR3 protein: CASSLAGAYNEQFF. The DNA for the CDR3 is TGTGCCAGCAGCTTAGCGGGGGCCTACAATGAGCAGTTCTTC.

There are many counts of this clonotype. The chain recombines TRBV20-1 with TRBJ2-1; 7 nucleotides line up with TRBD2. The ends lost 5 bases at V and 2 bases at J; junction bases unmatched: 6. Germline V lookup: CDR1 DFQATT, CDR2 SNEGSKA (reference sequence). The CDR3 loop spans 14 amino acids. CDR3 DNA: TGCAGTGCTCTCTCTAGCGGAGCCTACAATGAGCAGTTCTTC. This codes for CSALSSGAYNEQFF.

Ten or more counts support this clonotype. The genes are TRBV4-3 and TRBJ2-7; no firm D call. V lost 3 bases to trimming and J lost 3 bases, with 9 bases between them. The CDR3 is made up of 13 amino acids. Per germline, CDR1 LGHNA and CDR2 YSLEER. CDR3 sequence: CASSHGSDYEQYF. In DNA form, the CDR3 reads TGCGCCAGCAGCCATGGGTCCGACTACGAGCAGTACTTC.

The chain links TRBV11-2 to TRBJ1-1; 8 positions match TRBD1. Germline V gene sequence: CDR1 SGHAT, CDR2 FQNNGV. J gave up 5 bases and V 0 bases, and 5 bases lay outside the gene matches. The CDR3 has 15 amino acids. CDR3: CASSLEATGETEAFF. The CDR3 DNA is TGTGCCAGCAGCTTAGAAGCGACAGGGGAGACTGAAGCTTTCTTT. Using reference TRBV11-2 and TRBJ1-1 for the parts outside the CDR3, the full variable domain is EAGVAQSPRYKIIEKRQSVAFWCNPISGHATLYWYQQILGQGPKLLIQFQNNGVVDDSQLPKDRFSAERLKGVDSTLKIQPAKLEDSAVYLCASSLEATGETEAFFGQGTRLTVV.

V is TRBV2 and J is TRBJ2-3; maybe TRBD2 (5 bases). V was cut by 4 bases and J by 4 bases, with 24 bases left in between. CDR3 length: 18 amino acids. CDR1 is SNHLY, CDR2 FYNNEI, per germline. CDR3 coding DNA: TGTGCCAGCAGTGGAACACCAACTAGGTTTGGGTCTGCAGATACGCAGTATTTT. Translating it yields CASSGTPTRFGSADTQYF.